Following are 29 T cell receptor beta chains from one sample sequenced in a study of response to subunit inactivated influenza vaccine. Using its own MiXCR run on the RT-PCR reads, TCRdb lists one record per CDR3 protein. Among 450,000 to 600,000 distinct CDR3 sequences listed, approximately 6.9% were seen once. Here the sequenced sample was PBMCs from blood, taken about 24 months after vaccination. The receptors originated from a man aged 50 to 75 who received an inactivated influenza vaccine.

This chain connects TRBV7-9 to TRBJ2-7; TRBD1 aligns across 7 bases. Germline V gene data show CDR1 as SEHNR and CDR2 as FQNEAQ (reference sequence). After removal of 4 bases from V and 6 bases from J, the junction contained 3 bases not matched to a gene. The CDR3 sequence is 12 residues long. CDR3 sequence reads: CASSSQGFEQYF. In nucleotides, the CDR3 is TGTGCCAGCAGCTCACAGGGGTTCGAGCAGTACTTC.

J is TRBJ1-1 and V is TRBV5-1, with 9 nucleotides matching TRBD1. V shed 5 bases and J 6 bases; nucleotides not matched to a gene: 5. The CDR3 extends over 13 amino acids. The germline CDR1 and CDR2 sequences are SGHRS and YFSETQ. CDR3 nucleotides: TGCGCCAGCAGTTGGGACAGGGCCCCTGAAGCTTTCTTT. This encodes CASSWDRAPEAFF. Complete variable domain (other parts from reference TRBV5-1 and TRBJ1-1): KAGVTQTPRYLIKTRGQQVTLSCSPISGHRSVSWYQQTPGQGLQFLFEYFSETQRNKGNFPGRFSGRQFSNSRSEMNVSTLELGDSALYLCASSWDRAPEAFFGQGTRLTVV.

This clonotype was detected a few times. V gene TRBV5-1 combines with J gene TRBJ2-6; TRBD1 matches 8 bases. Trimming at V came to 0 bases and at J to 1 base, leaving 6 bases not matched to a gene. This CDR3 spans 18 amino acids. Germline loops: CDR1 SGHRS, CDR2 YFSETQ. The CDR3 nucleotides are TGCGCCAGCAGCTTGGGACAGGGGCCTTTATCTGGGGCCAACGTCCTGACTTTC. Protein product: CASSLGQGPLSGANVLTF.

This clonotype was seen more than once but under ten times. The V call is TRBV6-2 or TRBV6-3, the J call TRBJ2-7, with 8 nucleotides matching TRBD2. Germline CDR1 and CDR2: MNHEY and SVGEGT. V was pared by 4 bases and J by 3 bases, with 8 bases of the junction left unmatched. The CDR3 runs to 15 residues. The CDR3, as DNA: TGTGCCAGCAGTTCCATCGGGGGGGCCCACTACGAGCAGTACTTC. Protein product: CASSSIGGAHYEQYF.

As regards this clonotype: A much larger clonotype is one base distant, so this may be a read error. V is TRBV12-3 or TRBV12-4 and J is TRBJ1-5, with 11 bases matching TRBD1. The CDR3 contains 14 residues. The CDR3: CASSWTGGNQPQRF. In DNA form, the CDR3 reads TGTGCCAGCAGTTGGACAGGGGGCAATCAGCCCCAGCGTTTT.

This clonotype has only a few counts. CDR3: CASTGTGEGRETQYF. The CDR3 nucleotides read TGTGCCAGTACCGGGACAGGGGAAGGGAGGGAGACCCAGTACTTC. This sequence joins TRBV7-9 and TRBJ2-5, with TRBD1 matching over 10 bases. The CDR3 loop spans 15 amino acids. Germline V gives CDR1 SEHNR, CDR2 FQNEAQ (reference sequence). With V trimmed by 9 bases and J by 5 bases, 12 bases remained unmatched.

This clonotype was found many times. This chain uses TRBV29-1 with TRBJ2-1; D uncertain. V was pared by 2 bases and J by 4 bases, with 9 bases between. Germline-derived CDR1 and CDR2 are SQVTM and ANQGSEA. There are 13 residues in the CDR3. Here the CDR3 DNA reads TGCAGCGTTGAAACTGGAACTTACAATGAGCAGTTCTTC. Protein product: CSVETGTYNEQFF.

This clonotype was seen many times. The rearrangement joins TRBV6-5 to TRBJ2-3, with D unclear. V lost 1 base to trimming and J lost 4 bases, with 9 bases between them. The CDR3 spans 14 residues. The germline V gene encodes CDR1 MNHEY and CDR2 SVGAGI. CDR3 sequence (DNA): TGTGCCAGCAGTTACTTCGGGCCCTCAGATACGCAGTATTTT. It yields the protein CASSYFGPSDTQYF.

This clonotype was picked up a small number of times. This rearrangement joins TRBV7-9 to TRBJ2-1, with 8 bases matching TRBD2. Germline V gene data show CDR1 as SEHNR and CDR2 as FQNEAQ (reference sequence). J was trimmed by 5 bases and V by 10 bases; bases with no gene match: 13. The CDR3 runs to 15 residues. This CDR3 is CATDTKRGPNNEQFF. DNA for the CDR3: TGTGCCACCGATACTAAGCGGGGGCCTAACAATGAGCAGTTCTTC.

In this sample, this clonotype turned up a few times. This sequence joins TRBV10-1 and TRBJ2-2, with 8 bases lining up with TRBD1. V gave up 3 bases and J gave up 5 bases; unmatched junction bases: 8. The germline gives CDR1 WNHNN, CDR2 SYGVQD (reference sequence). CDR3 length: 16 residues. CDR3 in amino acids: CASSDRRTGRTGELFF. CDR3 nucleotide sequence: TGCGCCAGCAGTGACCGGAGGACAGGGCGGACCGGGGAGCTGTTTTTT.

This clonotype was detected only a few times. This rearrangement joins TRBV9 to TRBJ2-2, with TRBD2 matching 7 bases. CDR1 is SGDLS and CDR2 is YYNGEE in the germline V gene. Unmatched junction bases numbered 4, after V lost 3 bases and J lost 5 bases. The CDR3 is made up of 14 amino acids. This CDR3 reads CASSAYSGTGELFF. The DNA for the CDR3 is TGTGCCAGCAGCGCTTATAGCGGGACCGGGGAGCTGTTTTTT.

There are many counts of this clonotype. The chain combines TRBV5-1 with TRBJ1-3; no definite D call. V was shortened by 0 bases and J by 4 bases, with 5 bases between the two germline ends. From germline, CDR1 is SGHRS and CDR2 YFSETQ. CDR3 length: 13 amino acids. Here the CDR3 reads CASSLAGGNTIYF. In DNA, the CDR3 is TGCGCCAGCAGCTTGGCCGGCGGAAACACCATATATTTT.

This sequence joins TRBV19 and TRBJ1-4, with D perhaps TRBD1 (6 bases). Germline CDR1 reads LNHDA; CDR2 reads SQIVND (reference sequence). Deletions cut 3 bases from V and 8 bases from J, with 13 bases between. There are 14 residues in the CDR3. CDR3 DNA sequence: TGTGCCAGTAGTATGGGACAACAGAAGGAAAAACTGTTTTTT. Amino acids: CASSMGQQKEKLFF.

This clonotype appeared many times. This chain connects TRBV2 to TRBJ1-4; no clear D. Between the trimmed V and J ends, which lost 6 bases and 0 bases, there was a span of 2 bases. The CDR3 sequence is 12 residues long. In germline, CDR1 is SNHLY, CDR2 FYNNEI. CDR3 nucleotide sequence: TGTGCCAGCAGGTCAACTAATGAAAAACTGTTTTTT. Its protein product is CASRSTNEKLFF.

This clonotype was counted many times. The rearrangement uses TRBV4-2 and TRBJ2-5; D not resolved. This CDR3 is 15 amino acids long. Looked up from germline, CDR1 is LGHNA and CDR2 is YNFKEQ. V lost 4 bases and J 5 bases, leaving 17 bases between the germline ends. CDR3: CASSPTMTGWETQYF. For the CDR3, the DNA is TGTGCCAGCAGCCCAACGATGACTGGCTGGGAGACCCAGTACTTC.

This chain connects TRBV6-2 or TRBV6-3 to TRBJ2-1, with 8 nucleotides matching TRBD2. The CDR3 spans 18 residues. With 4 bases clipped from V and 3 bases from J, the junction kept 14 bases outside the gene matches. CDR1 and CDR2 (germline): MNHEY, SVGEGT. In DNA form, the CDR3 reads TGTGCCAGCAGTTTGTCTTGGGGAGCGGGAGCCCTCTACAATGAGCAGTTCTTC. Protein sequence: CASSLSWGAGALYNEQFF.

This clonotype was seen only a few times. The V and J genes are TRBV5-1 and TRBJ2-2; D may be TRBD2 (6 bases). V lost 1 base and J 5 bases, leaving 12 bases between the germline ends. This CDR3 comprises 15 residues. The germline CDR1 and CDR2 sequences are SGHRS and YFSETQ. CDR3 nucleotides: TGCGCCAGCAGCTTGAGGAGGGTCGGGACCGGGGAGCTGTTTTTT. Translated, it gives CASSLRRVGTGELFF.

This sequence joins TRBV14 and TRBJ2-7, with D uncertain. The CDR3 contains 13 residues. Germline CDR1 reads SGHDN; CDR2 reads FVKESK. V was pared by 0 bases and J by 5 bases, with 8 bases between. The CDR3 nucleotides are TGTGCCAGCAGCCAAGATTGGTTCAACGAGCAGTACTTC. It is translated as CASSQDWFNEQYF. The variable domain in full, with the rest retrieved from reference TRBV14 and TRBJ2-7, is EAGVTQFPSHSVIEKGQTVTLRCDPISGHDNLYWYRRVMGKEIKFLLHFVKESKQDESGMPNNRFLAERTGGTYSTLKVQPAELEDSGVYFCASSQDWFNEQYFGPGTRLTVT.

This clonotype was counted ten times or more. This chain connects TRBV24-1 to TRBJ2-1, with a weak D call TRBD2 (5 bases). This CDR3 has 13 residues. The V end was cut by 6 bases, the J end by 7 bases, with 12 bases between. Germline CDR1 reads KGHDR; CDR2 reads SFDVKD. Here the CDR3 DNA reads TGTGCCACCAGTCCCCGAGCGGTGAATGAGCAGTTCTTC. Translating it yields CATSPRAVNEQFF.

J is TRBJ2-6 and V is TRBV6-2 or TRBV6-3; D perhaps matches TRBD1 (5 bases). Germline CDR1 is MNHEY and CDR2 is SVGEGT. The CDR3 runs to 17 residues. V was clipped by 2 bases and J by 0 bases, with 11 bases between them. In nucleotides, the CDR3 is TGTGCCAGCAGTTACGGGCAGGGAAGCTCTGGGGCCAACGTCCTGACTTTC. It yields the protein CASSYGQGSSGANVLTF.

This clonotype has just a few counts. The gene calls are TRBV10-3 and TRBJ1-5; D call uncertain. The germline CDR1 and CDR2 sequences are ENHRY and SYGVKD. This CDR3 spans 13 amino acids. V lost 2 bases and J 1 base, leaving 3 bases between the germline ends. CDR3 sequence: CAISEESNQPQHF. CDR3 in DNA: TGTGCCATCAGTGAGGAAAGCAATCAGCCCCAGCATTTT.

This clonotype was observed a few times. This chain connects TRBV7-2 to TRBJ2-5, with 7 bases lining up with TRBD2. The CDR3 spans 16 residues. The germline CDR1 and CDR2 sequences are SGHTA and FQGNSA. The V segment lost 8 bases and the J segment 5 bases; nucleotides outside the gene matches: 17. The CDR3 spells CASPKLEGRGEETQYF. The CDR3, as DNA: TGTGCCAGCCCTAAACTAGAGGGGAGGGGAGAGGAGACCCAGTACTTC. Supplemented by reference TRBV7-2 and TRBJ2-5, the full variable domain reads GAGVSQSPSNKVTEKGKDVELRCDPISGHTALYWYRQSLGQGLEFLIYFQGNSAPDKSGLPSDRFSAERTGGSVSTLTIQRTQQEDSAVYLCASPKLEGRGEETQYFGPGTRLLVL.

This clonotype was counted at least ten times. This chain connects TRBV7-8 to TRBJ2-1; D is unresolved. The CDR3 runs to 14 residues. CDR1 and CDR2 (germline): SGHVS, FQNEAQ. Trimming took off 2 bases at V and 9 bases at J, with 14 bases between the two ends. CDR3 coding DNA: TGTGCCAGCAGCTTACTCCTCGGCGGTTTTGAGCAGTTCTTC. Translation gives CASSLLLGGFEQFF.

This clonotype has ten or more counts. The chain is built from TRBV7-9 and TRBJ1-2, with TRBD1 matching over 10 bases. The V and J ends lost 3 bases and 4 bases, in that order; junction bases with no gene match: 5. Germline CDR1 SEHNR, CDR2 FQNEAQ (reference sequence). The CDR3 spans 15 residues. CDR3 sequence: CASSFTDRGFYGYTF. The CDR3 DNA reads TGTGCCAGCAGCTTCACGGACAGGGGGTTCTATGGCTACACCTTC.

This clonotype was counted ten times or more. This rearrangement joins TRBV7-2 to TRBJ1-4; D is uncertain. Germline CDR1 and CDR2: SGHTA and FQGNSA. V lost 6 bases and J 3 bases, leaving 5 bases between the germline ends. The CDR3 runs 12 residues. The CDR3: CASRSPNEKLFF. The CDR3 bases are TGTGCCAGCAGATCCCCTAATGAAAAACTGTTTTTT.

This clonotype was seen more than once but under ten times. The V and J genes are TRBV28 and TRBJ2-7, with D possibly being TRBD1 (6 bases). Trimming stripped 7 bases from V and 2 bases from J, with 15 bases between. The CDR3 totals 14 residues. CDR1 and CDR2 (germline): MDHEN, SYDVKM. CDR3 sequence: CASTLEGGTYEQYF. For the CDR3, the DNA is TGTGCCAGCACCCTCGAAGGGGGTACCTACGAGCAGTACTTC.

This chain connects TRBV29-1 to TRBJ2-3; D gene unclear. The CDR3 loop spans 10 amino acids. V was pared by 8 bases and J by 2 bases, with 5 bases between. Germline values: CDR1 SQVTM, CDR2 ANQGSEA. CDR3 amino acids: CSSYTDTQYF. CDR3 in DNA: TGCAGCAGTTACACAGATACGCAGTATTTT.

The rearrangement uses TRBV5-1 and TRBJ2-3; D gene uncertain. This CDR3 contains 14 residues. The ends were cut back, 4 bases at V and 4 bases at J, with 13 bases in the middle. In germline, CDR1 is SGHRS, CDR2 YFSETQ. CDR3 bases: TGCGCCAGCAGCCCGCAAAACCCGGCAGATACGCAGTATTTT. It specifies CASSPQNPADTQYF.

The V gene is TRBV12-3 or TRBV12-4, the J gene TRBJ2-1; 14 bases are a match to TRBD2. Germline trimming cut 3 bases from V and 5 bases from J; bases unmatched to any gene: 3. The CDR3 covers 16 residues. The CDR3 nucleotides are TGTGCCAGCAGTTTTGGACTAGCGGGAGGCAACAATGAGCAGTTCTTC. Translating it yields CASSFGLAGGNNEQFF.